The source of this T cell receptor (beta chain) is a study of identifying expanded T cells in peripheral blood. The germline CDR1 and CDR2 sequences are ENHRY and SYGVKD. The CDR3 loop spans 13 amino acids. V was trimmed by 6 bases and J by 3 bases, leaving 9 bases between them. This clone was seen a single time. No infections or other immune events were documented during collection. TCRdb's table, derived via immunoSEQ multiplex PCR, lists solely in-frame clones and lacks some. The sample lists about 74,000 clones, approximately 84% occurring once. This receptor was taken from a person aged 18 to 75 in good health. J is TRBJ1-5 and V is TRBV10-3; tentatively, D is TRBD1 (5 bases). Sequencing was done on a sample of blood. The CDR3 protein is CAIREQDNQPQHF. In nucleotides, the CDR3 is TGTGCCATCAGGGAACAGGACAATCAGCCCCAGCATTTT.